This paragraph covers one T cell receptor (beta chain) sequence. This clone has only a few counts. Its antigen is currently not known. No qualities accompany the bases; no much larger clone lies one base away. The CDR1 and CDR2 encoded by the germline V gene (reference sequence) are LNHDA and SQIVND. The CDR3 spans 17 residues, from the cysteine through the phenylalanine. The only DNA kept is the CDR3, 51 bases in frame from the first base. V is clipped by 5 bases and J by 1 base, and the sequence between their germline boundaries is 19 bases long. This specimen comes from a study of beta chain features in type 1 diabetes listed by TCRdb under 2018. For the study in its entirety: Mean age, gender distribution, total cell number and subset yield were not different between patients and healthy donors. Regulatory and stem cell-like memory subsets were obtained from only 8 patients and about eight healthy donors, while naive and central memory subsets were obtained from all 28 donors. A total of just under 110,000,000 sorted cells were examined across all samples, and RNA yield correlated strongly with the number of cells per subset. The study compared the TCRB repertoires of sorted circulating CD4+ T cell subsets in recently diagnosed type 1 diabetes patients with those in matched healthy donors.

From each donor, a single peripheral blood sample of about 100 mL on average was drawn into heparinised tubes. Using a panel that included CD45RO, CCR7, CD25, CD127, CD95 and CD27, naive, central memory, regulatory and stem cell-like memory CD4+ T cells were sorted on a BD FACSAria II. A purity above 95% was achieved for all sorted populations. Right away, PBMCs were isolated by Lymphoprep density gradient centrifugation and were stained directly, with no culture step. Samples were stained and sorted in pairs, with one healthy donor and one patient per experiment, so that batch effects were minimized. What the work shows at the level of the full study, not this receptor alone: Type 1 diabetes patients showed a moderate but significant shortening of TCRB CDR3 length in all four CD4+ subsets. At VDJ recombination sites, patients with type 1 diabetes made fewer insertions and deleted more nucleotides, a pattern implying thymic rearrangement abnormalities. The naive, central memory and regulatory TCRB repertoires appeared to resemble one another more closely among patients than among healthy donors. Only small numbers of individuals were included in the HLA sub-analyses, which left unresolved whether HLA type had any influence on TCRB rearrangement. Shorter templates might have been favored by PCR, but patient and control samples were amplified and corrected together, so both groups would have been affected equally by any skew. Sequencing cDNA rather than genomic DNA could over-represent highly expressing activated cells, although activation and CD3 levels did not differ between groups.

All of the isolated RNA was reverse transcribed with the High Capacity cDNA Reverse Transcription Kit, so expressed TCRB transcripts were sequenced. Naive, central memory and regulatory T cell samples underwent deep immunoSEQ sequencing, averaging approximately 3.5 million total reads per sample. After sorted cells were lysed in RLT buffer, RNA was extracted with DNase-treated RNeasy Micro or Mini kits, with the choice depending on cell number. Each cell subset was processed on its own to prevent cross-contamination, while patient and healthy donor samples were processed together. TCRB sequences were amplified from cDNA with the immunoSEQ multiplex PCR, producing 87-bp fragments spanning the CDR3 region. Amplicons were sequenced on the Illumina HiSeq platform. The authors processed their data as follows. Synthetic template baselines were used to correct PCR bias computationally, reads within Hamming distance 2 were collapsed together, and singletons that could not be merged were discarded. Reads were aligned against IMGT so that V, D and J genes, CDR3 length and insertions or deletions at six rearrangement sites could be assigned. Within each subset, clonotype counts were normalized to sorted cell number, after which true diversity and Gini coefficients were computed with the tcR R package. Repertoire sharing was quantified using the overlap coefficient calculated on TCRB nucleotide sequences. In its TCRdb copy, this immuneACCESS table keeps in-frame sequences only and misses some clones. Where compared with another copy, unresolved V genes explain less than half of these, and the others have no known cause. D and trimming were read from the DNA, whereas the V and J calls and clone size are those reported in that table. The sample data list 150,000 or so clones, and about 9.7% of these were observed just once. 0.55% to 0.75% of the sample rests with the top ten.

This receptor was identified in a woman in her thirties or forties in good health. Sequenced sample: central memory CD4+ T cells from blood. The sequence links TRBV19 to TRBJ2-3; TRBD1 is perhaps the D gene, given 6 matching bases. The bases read TGTGCCAGTAGTGTACTCCGAGACAGGTCCCGCACAGATACGCAGTATTTT. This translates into CASSVLRDRSRTDTQYF.